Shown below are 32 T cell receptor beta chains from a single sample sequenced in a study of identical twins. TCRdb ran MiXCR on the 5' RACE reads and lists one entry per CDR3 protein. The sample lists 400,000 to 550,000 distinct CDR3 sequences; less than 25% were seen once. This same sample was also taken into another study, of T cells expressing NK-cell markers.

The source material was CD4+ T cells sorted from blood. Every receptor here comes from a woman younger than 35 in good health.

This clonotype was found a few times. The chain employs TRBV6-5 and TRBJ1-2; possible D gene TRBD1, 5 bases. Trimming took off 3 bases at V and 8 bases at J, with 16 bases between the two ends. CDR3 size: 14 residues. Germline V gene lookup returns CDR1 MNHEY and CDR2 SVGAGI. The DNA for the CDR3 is TGTGCCAGCAGTTATCCCGGCGAAGGGGAGGGCTACACCTTC. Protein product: CASSYPGEGEGYTF.

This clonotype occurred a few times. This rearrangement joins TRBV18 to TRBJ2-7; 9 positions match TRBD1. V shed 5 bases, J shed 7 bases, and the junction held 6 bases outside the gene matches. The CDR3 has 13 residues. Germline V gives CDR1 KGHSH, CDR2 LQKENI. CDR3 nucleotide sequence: TGTGCCAGCTCAACCGGGACAGGGTGGGAGCAGTACTTC. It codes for CASSTGTGWEQYF.

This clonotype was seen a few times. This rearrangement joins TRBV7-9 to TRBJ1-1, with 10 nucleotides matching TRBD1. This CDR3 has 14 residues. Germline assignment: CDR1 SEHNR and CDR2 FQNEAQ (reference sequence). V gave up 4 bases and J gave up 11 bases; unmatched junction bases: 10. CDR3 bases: TGTGCCAGCAGCTCCGGGACAGGGGCCGTGCGGGCTTTCTTT. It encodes CASSSGTGAVRAFF.

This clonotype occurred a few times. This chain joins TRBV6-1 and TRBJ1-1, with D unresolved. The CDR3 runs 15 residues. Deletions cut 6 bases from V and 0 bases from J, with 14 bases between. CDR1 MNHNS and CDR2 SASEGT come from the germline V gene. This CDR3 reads CASSFSVGLNTEAFF. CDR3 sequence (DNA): TGTGCCAGCAGCTTTTCGGTGGGGTTGAACACTGAAGCTTTCTTT.

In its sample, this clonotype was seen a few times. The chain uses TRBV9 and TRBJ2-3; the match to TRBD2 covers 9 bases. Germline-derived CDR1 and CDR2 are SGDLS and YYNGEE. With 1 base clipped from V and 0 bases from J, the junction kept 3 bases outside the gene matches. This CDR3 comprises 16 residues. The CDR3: CASSVLAGISTDTQYF. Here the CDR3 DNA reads TGTGCCAGCAGCGTACTAGCGGGGATTAGCACAGATACGCAGTATTTT.

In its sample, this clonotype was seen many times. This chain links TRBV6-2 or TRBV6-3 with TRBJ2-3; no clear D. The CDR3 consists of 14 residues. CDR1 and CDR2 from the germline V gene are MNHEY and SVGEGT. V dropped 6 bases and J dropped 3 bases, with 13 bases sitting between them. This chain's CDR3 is CASRDAFGTDTQYF. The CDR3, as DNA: TGTGCCAGCAGAGACGCTTTCGGGACAGATACGCAGTATTTT.

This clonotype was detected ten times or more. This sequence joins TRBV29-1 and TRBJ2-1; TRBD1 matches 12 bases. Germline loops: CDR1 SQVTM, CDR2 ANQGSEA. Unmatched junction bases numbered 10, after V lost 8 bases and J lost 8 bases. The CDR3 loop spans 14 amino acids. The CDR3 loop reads CSTRDRGQYDEQFF. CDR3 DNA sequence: TGCAGCACCAGGGACAGGGGGCAATACGATGAGCAGTTCTTC.

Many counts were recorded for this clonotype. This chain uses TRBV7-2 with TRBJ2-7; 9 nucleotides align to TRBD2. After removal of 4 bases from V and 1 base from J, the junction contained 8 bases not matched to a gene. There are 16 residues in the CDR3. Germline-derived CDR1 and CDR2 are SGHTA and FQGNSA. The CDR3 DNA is TGTGCCAGCAGCTCCCTCCTAGCGGGGACGTCCTACGAGCAGTACTTC. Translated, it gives CASSSLLAGTSYEQYF.

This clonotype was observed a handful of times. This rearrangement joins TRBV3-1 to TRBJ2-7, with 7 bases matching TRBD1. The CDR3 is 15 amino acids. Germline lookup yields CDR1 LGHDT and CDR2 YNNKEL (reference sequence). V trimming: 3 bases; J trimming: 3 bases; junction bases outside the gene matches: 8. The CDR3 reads CASSHRDRDIYEQYF. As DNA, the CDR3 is TGTGCCAGCAGCCACCGGGACAGAGACATCTACGAGCAGTACTTC.

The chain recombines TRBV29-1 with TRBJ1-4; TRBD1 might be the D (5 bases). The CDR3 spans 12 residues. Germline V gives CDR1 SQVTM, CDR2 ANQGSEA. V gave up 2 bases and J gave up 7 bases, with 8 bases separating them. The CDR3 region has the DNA TGCAGCGTTGAACAGGGTACTGAAAAACTGTTTTTT. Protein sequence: CSVEQGTEKLFF.

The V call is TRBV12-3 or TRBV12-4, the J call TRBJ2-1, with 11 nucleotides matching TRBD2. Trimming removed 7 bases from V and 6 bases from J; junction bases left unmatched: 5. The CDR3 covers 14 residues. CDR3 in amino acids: CASTLLAGVNEQFF. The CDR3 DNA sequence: TGTGCCAGCACACTACTAGCGGGAGTCAATGAGCAGTTCTTC.

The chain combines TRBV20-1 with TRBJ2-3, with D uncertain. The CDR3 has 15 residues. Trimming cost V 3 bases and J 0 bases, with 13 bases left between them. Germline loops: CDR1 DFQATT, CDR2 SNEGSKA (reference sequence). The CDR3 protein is CSASVVLTSTDTQYF. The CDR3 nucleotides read TGCAGTGCTAGTGTGGTGTTAACGAGCACAGATACGCAGTATTTT.

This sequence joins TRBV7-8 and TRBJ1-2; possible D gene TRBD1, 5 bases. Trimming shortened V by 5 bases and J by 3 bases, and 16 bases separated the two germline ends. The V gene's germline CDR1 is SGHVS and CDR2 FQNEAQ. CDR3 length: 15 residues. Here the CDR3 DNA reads TGTGCCAGCAGCGTCCGGGACCCAGAGGACTATGGCTACACCTTC. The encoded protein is CASSVRDPEDYGYTF.

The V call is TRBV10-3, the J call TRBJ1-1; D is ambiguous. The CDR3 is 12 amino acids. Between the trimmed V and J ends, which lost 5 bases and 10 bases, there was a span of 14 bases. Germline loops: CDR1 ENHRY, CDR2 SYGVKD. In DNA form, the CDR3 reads TGTGCCATCAGTTCAGGACCGCGCGGAGCTTTCTTT. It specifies CAISSGPRGAFF.

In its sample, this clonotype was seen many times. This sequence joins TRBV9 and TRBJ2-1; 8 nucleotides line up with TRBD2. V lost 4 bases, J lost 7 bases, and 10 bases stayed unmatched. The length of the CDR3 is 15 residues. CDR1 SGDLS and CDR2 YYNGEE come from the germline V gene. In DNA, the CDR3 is TGTGCCAGCAGCCCTTCTCCCTCTAGCGGGAATGAGCAGTTCTTC. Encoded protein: CASSPSPSSGNEQFF.

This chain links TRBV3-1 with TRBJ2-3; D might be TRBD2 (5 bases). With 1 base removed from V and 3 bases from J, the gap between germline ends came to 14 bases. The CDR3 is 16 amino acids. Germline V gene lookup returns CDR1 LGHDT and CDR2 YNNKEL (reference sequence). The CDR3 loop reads CASSQGQARRTDTQYF. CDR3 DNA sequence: TGTGCCAGCAGCCAAGGCCAGGCGAGGAGGACAGATACGCAGTATTTT.

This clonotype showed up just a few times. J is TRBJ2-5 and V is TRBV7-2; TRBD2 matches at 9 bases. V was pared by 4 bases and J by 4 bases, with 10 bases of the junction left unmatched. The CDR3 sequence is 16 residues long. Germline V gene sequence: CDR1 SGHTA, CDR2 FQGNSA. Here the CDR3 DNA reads TGTGCCAGCAGCTCGGCCTACCTAGCGGGACTAGAGACCCAGTACTTC. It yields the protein CASSSAYLAGLETQYF.

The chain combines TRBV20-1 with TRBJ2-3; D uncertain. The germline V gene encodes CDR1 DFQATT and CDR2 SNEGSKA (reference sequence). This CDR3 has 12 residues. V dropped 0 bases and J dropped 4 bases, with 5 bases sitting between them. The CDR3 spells CSARDLPDTQYF. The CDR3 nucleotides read TGCAGTGCTAGAGATTTACCAGATACGCAGTATTTT.

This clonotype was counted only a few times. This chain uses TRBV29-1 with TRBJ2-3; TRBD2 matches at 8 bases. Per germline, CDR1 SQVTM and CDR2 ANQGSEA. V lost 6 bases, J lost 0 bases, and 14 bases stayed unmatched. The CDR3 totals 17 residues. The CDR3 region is CSVLRVVSGASTDTQYF. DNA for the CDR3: TGCAGCGTCCTTAGGGTGGTTAGCGGGGCTAGCACAGATACGCAGTATTTT.

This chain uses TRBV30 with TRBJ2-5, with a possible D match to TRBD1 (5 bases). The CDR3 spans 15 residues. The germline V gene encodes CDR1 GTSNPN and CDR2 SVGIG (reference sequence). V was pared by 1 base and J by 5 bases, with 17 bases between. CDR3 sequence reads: CAWSEIQGFGETQYF. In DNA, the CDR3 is TGTGCCTGGAGTGAAATCCAGGGTTTTGGGGAGACCCAGTACTTC.

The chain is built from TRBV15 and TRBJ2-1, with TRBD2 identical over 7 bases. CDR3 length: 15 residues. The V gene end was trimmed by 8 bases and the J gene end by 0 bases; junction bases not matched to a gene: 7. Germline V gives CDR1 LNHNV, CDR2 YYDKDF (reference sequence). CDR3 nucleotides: TGTGCCACCGAACGGGGGGATAGCTCCTACAATGAGCAGTTCTTC. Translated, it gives CATERGDSSYNEQFF.

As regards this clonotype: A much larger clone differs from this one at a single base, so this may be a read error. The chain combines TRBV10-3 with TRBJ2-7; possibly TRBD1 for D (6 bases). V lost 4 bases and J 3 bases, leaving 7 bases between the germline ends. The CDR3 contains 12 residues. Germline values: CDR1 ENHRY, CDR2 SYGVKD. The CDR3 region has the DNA TGTGCCATCAGTGTGACAGGCTACGAGCAGTACTTC. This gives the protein CAISVTGYEQYF.

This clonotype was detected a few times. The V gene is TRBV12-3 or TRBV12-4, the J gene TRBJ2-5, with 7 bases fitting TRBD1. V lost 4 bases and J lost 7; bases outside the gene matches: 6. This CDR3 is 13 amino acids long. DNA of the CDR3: TGTGCCAGCAGTTCGTCCCGACAGGGGACCCAGTACTTC. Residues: CASSSSRQGTQYF.

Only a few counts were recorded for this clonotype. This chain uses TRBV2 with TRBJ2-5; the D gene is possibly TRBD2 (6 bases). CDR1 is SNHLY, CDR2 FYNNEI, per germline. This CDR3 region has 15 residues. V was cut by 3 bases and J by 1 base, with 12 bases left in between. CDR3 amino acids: CASSDTGVGQETQYF. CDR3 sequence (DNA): TGTGCCAGCAGTGATACGGGGGTTGGCCAAGAGACCCAGTACTTC.

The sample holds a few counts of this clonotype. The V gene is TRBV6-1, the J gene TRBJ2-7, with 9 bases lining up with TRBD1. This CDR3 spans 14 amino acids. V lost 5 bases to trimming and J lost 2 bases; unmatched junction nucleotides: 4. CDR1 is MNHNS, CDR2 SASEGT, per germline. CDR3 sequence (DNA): TGTGCCAGCAGTAGGGACAGGGAACCCTACGAGCAGTACTTC. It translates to CASSRDREPYEQYF.

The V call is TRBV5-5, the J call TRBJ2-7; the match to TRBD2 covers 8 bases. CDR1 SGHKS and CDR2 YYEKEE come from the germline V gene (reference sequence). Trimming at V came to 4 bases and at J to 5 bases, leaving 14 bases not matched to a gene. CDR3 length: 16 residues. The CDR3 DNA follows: TGTGCCAGCAGCCTCCCTCTCAGCGGGAGAGTCAACGAGCAGTACTTC. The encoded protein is CASSLPLSGRVNEQYF. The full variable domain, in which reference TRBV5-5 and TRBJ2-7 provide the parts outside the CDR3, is DAGVTQSPTHLIKTRGQQVTLRCSPISGHKSVSWYQQVLGQGPQFIFQYYEKEERGRGNFPDRFSARQFPNYSSELNVNALLLGDSALYLCASSLPLSGRVNEQYFGPGTRLTVT.

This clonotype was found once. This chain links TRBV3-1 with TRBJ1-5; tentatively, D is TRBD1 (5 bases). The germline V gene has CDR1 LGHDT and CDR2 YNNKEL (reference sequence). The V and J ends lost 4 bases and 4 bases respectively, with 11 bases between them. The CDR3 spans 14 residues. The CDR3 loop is CASSPSGPNQPQHF. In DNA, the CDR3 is TGTGCCAGCAGCCCCTCGGGACCAAATCAGCCCCAGCATTTT.

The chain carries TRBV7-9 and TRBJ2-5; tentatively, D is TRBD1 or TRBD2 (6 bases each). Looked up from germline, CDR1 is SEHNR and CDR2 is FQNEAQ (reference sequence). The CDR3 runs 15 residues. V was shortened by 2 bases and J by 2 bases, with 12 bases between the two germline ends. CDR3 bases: TGTGCCAGCAGCTTAAATCGGGGGCGGCAAGAGACCCAGTACTTC. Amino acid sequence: CASSLNRGRQETQYF.

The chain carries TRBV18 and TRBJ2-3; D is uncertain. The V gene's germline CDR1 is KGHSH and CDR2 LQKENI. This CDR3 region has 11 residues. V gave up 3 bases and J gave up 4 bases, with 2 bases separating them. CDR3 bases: TGTGCCAGCTCACCTTCAGATACGCAGTATTTT. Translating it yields CASSPSDTQYF.

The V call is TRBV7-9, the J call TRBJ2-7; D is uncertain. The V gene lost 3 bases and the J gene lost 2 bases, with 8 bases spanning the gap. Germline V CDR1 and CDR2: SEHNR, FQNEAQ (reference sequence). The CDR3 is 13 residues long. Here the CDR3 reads CASSFHGTYEQYF. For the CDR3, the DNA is TGTGCCAGCAGCTTCCATGGGACCTACGAGCAGTACTTC.

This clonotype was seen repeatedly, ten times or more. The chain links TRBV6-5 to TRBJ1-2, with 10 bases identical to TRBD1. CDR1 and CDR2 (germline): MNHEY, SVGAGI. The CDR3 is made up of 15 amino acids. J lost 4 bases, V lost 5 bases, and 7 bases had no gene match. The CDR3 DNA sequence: TGTGCCAGCAGTAACAGACAGGGGGCCAGCTATGGCTACACCTTC. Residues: CASSNRQGASYGYTF.

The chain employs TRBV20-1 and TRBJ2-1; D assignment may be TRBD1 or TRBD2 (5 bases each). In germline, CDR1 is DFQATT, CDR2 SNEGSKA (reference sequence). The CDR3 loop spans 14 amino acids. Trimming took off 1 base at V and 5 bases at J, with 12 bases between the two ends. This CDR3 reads CSARGGNDDNEQFF. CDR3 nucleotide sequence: TGCAGTGCTAGAGGGGGGAATGACGACAATGAGCAGTTCTTC.